This paragraph covers one T cell receptor (beta chain) sequence. Its antigen is unidentified. The sample belongs to a study of identical twins. Whole-study findings and limits: Abundant beta clonotypes from cord blood bore fewer insertions; memory repertoires lacked this pattern.

One entry per CDR3 protein, called by TCRdb with MiXCR from the 5' RACE reads. Of 1,800,000 or so distinct CDR3 sequences in the sample, roughly 35% were seen once. CDR1 is SGHRS and CDR2 is YFSETQ in the germline V gene. The ends were cut back, 0 bases at V and 6 bases at J, with 15 bases in the middle. The CDR3 is 15 residues long. Sequenced: cord blood. The chain carries TRBV5-1 and TRBJ1-1, with D unresolved. The clonotype was recovered from a newborn girl in good health. CDR3 in amino acids: CASSLASGGQPEAFF. CDR3 coding DNA: TGCGCCAGCAGCTTGGCCAGCGGCGGCCAGCCTGAAGCTTTCTTT.